This T cell receptor (beta chain) was identified in a study of T cells in Graves' hyperthyroidism and ophthalmopathy. V dropped 4 bases and J dropped 2 bases, with 17 bases sitting between them. The CDR3 is made up of 16 amino acids. Germline V lookup: CDR1 SGHRS, CDR2 YFSETQ. Amplification yielded TCR beta CDR3 regions, with RNA transcripts as the source. Primed by the HTBI set, a first-round RT-PCR was run on the TCR CDR3. From the multiplex PCR reads, TCRdb called clonotypes with MiXCR, one entry per CDR3 protein. The table lists fewer than 450,000 distinct CDR3 sequences, about 17% of them singletons. Uncontrolled infections, other autoimmune diseases, pregnancy or lactation led to exclusion of patients. Using around 10 ml of fresh peripheral blood, PBMCs were prepared. This clonotype was counted ten times or more. Antigen unknown. General study results and limits: A median about 6.5 months before onset, the model predicted ophthalmopathy.

The genes are TRBV5-1 and TRBJ2-3; D not resolved. This TCR derives from a woman in her 30s with Graves' hyperthyroidism that later progressed to Graves' ophthalmopathy. The specimen sequenced was blood. CDR3 protein: CASSPQSEPTTDTQYF. Written as DNA, the CDR3 is TGCGCCAGCAGCCCCCAAAGTGAACCGACCACAGATACGCAGTATTTT.